This T cell receptor (beta chain) came from a study of shared clonotypes between healthy human individuals. Produced via immunoSEQ multiplex PCR; TCRdb's table is partial and in-frame only. The top ten hold about 0.13% of the sample, which has about 2.4 million clones, roughly 92% seen once. The origin of this receptor is a man younger than 30 in good health. The sequenced sample consisted of naive CD4+ T cells sorted from blood. Subset of the sample: CD45RA+ positively selected.

CDR3 sequence: CASGDQGGPTEAFF. The CDR3 coding sequence is TGTGCCAGCGGGGACCAAGGTGGGCCCACTGAAGCTTTCTTT. This chain connects TRBV19 to TRBJ1-1, with D perhaps TRBD1 (5 bases). Germline V gene lookup returns CDR1 LNHDA and CDR2 SQIVND (reference sequence). Trimming stripped 9 bases from V and 4 bases from J, with 18 bases between. This CDR3 has 14 residues.